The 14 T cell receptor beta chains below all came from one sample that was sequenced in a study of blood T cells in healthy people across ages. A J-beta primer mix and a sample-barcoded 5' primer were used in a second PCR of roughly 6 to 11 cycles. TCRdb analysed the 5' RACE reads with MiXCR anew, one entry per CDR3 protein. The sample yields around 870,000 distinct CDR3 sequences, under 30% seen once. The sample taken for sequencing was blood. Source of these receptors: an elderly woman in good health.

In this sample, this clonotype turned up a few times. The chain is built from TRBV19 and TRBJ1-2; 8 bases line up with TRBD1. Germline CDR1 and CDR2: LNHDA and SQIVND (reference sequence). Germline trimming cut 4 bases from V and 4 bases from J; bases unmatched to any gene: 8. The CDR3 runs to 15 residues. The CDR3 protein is CASSTSGGAVYGYTF. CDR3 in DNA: TGTGCCAGTAGTACGTCAGGGGGCGCGGTCTATGGCTACACCTTC.

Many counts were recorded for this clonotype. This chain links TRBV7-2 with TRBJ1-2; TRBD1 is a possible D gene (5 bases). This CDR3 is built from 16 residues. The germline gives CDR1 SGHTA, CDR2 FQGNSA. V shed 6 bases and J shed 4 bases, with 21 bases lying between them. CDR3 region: CASRHGADLLTYGYTF. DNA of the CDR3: TGTGCCAGCAGGCACGGGGCCGACTTACTTACCTATGGCTACACCTTC.

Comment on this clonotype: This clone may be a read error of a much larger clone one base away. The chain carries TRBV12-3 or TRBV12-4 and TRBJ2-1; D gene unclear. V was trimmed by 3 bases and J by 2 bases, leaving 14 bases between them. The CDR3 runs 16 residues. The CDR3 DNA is TGTGCCAGCAGTTTGATCCAGCTTAGCCCCTACAATGAGCAGTTCTTC. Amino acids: CASSLIQLSPYNEQFF.

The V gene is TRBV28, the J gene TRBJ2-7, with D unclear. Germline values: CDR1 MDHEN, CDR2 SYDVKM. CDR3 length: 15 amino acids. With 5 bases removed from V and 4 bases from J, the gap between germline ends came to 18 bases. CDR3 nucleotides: TGTGCCAGCAGTCCCAATGAGCCAAAGCAGTACGAGCAGTACTTC. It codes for CASSPNEPKQYEQYF.

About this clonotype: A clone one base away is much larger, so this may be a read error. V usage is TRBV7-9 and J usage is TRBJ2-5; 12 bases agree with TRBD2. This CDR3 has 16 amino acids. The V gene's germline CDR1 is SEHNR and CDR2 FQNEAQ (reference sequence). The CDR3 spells CAGSSGLAGNQETQYF. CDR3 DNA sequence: TGTGCCGGCAGCTCCGGACTAGCGGGGAACCAAGAGACCCAGTACTTC.

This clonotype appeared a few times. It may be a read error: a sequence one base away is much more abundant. The CDR3 region has the DNA TGTGCCATCAGGGGGACAGGGGCAACAGATACGCAGTATTTT. It codes for CAIRGTGATDTQYF. The chain joins TRBV10-3 to TRBJ2-3; 10 positions match TRBD1. Germline V gene sequence: CDR1 ENHRY, CDR2 SYGVKD. The CDR3 is made up of 14 amino acids. V lost 6 bases to trimming and J lost 3 bases; unmatched junction nucleotides: 3.

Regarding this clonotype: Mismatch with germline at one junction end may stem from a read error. The CDR3 region is CAVSEETGTYEQYF. The DNA of the CDR3 is TGTGCCGTCAGTGAAGAGACAGGGACCTACGAGCAGTACTTC. The V and J genes are TRBV10-3 and TRBJ2-7; TRBD1 agrees at 7 bases. The germline gives CDR1 ENHRY, CDR2 SYGVKD. The CDR3 covers 14 residues.

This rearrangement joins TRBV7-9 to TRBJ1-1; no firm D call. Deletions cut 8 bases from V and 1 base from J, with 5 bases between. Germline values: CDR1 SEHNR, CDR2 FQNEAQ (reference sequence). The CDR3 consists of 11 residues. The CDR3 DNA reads TGTGCCAGCCAACCGAACACTGAAGCTTTCTTT. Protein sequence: CASQPNTEAFF.

The CDR3, as DNA: TGTGCCAGCAGCCAGGGGGACAGCCGGACCGGGGAGCTGTTTTTT. Protein product: CASSQGDSRTGELFF. The rearrangement links TRBV14 to TRBJ2-2; 7 positions match TRBD1. After removal of 3 bases from V and 5 bases from J, the junction contained 6 bases not matched to a gene. Germline CDR1 SGHDN, CDR2 FVKESK. The CDR3 consists of 15 residues. Complete variable domain (other parts from reference TRBV14 and TRBJ2-2): EAGVTQFPSHSVIEKGQTVTLRCDPISGHDNLYWYRRVMGKEIKFLLHFVKESKQDESGMPNNRFLAERTGGTYSTLKVQPAELEDSGVYFCASSQGDSRTGELFFGEGSRLTVL.

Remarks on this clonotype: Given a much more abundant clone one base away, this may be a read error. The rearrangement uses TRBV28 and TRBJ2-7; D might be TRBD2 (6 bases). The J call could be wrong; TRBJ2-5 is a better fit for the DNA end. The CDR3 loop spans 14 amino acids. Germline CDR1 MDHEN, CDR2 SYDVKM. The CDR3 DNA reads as TGTGCCAGCAGTTCCTACAAGGGGAGGGAGACCCAGTACTTC. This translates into CASSSYKGRETQYF.

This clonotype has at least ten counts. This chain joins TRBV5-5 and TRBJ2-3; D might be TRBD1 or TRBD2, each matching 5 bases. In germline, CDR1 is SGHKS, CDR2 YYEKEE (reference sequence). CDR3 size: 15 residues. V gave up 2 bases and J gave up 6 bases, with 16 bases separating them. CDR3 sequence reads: CASSFFSGPGDTQYF. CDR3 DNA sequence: TGTGCCAGCAGCTTCTTCTCGGGGCCGGGGGATACGCAGTATTTT.

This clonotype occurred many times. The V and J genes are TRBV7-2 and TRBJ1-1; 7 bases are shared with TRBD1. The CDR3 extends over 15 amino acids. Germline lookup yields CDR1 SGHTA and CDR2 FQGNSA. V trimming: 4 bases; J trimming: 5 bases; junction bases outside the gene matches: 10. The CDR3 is CASSSPEQGFTEAFF. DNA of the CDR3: TGTGCCAGCAGCTCCCCTGAACAGGGGTTTACTGAAGCTTTCTTT.

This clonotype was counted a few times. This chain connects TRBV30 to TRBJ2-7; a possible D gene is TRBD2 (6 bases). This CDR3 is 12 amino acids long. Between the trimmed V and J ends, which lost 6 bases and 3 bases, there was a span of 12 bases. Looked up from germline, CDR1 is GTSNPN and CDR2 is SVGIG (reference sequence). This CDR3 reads CACIGGNYEQYF. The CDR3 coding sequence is TGTGCCTGCATCGGAGGGAACTACGAGCAGTACTTC.

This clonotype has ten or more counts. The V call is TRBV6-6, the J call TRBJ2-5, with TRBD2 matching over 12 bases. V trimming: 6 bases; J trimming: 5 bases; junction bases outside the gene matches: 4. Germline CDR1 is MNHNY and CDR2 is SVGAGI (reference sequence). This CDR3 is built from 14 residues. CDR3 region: CASRNLAGGETQYF. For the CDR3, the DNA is TGTGCCAGCAGAAATCTAGCGGGGGGGGAGACCCAGTACTTC.